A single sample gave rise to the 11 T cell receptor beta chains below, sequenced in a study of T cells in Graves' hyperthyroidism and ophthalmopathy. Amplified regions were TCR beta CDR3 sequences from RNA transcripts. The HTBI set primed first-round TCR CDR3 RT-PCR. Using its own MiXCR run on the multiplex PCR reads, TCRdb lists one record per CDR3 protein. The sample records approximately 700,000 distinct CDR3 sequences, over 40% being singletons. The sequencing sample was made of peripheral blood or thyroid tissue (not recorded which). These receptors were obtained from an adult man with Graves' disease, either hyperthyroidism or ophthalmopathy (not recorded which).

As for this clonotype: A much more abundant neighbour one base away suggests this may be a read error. The CDR3 loop is CAGRPGWADGYTF. CDR3 DNA: TGTGCCGGCAGACCCGGGTGGGCGGATGGCTACACCTTC. This chain uses TRBV2 with TRBJ1-2, with D unclear. Per the germline V gene, CDR1 is SNHLY and CDR2 is FYNNEI. The CDR3 loop spans 13 amino acids.

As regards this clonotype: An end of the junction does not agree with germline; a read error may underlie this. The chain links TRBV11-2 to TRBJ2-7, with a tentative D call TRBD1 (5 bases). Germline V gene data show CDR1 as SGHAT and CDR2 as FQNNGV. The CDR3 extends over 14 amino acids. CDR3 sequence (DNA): TGTGCCGGCAGCTCCGGCCCCCAGGGCCACGAGCAGTACTTC. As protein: CAGSSGPQGHEQYF.

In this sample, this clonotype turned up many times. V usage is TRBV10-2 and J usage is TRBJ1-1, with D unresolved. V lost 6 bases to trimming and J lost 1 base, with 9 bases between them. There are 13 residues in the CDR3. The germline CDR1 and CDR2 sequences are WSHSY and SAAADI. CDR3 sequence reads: CASRRLTNTEAFF. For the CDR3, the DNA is TGCGCCAGCAGGAGGCTTACGAACACTGAAGCTTTCTTT.

CDR3 coding DNA: TGTGCCAGTAGTATCCGGGGCCCCGGCGATCAGCCCCAGCATTTT. This encodes CASSIRGPGDQPQHF. The chain links TRBV19 to TRBJ1-5, with D perhaps TRBD1 (5 bases). V lost 3 bases, J lost 5 bases, and 14 bases lay in between. Germline-derived CDR1 and CDR2 are LNHDA and SQIVND (reference sequence). This CDR3 spans 15 amino acids.

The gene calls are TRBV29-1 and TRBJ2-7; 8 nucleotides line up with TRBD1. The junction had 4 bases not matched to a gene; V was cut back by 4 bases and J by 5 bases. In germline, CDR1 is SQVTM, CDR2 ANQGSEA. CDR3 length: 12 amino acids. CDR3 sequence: CSVGTGGHEQYF. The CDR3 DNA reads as TGCAGCGTTGGAACAGGGGGACACGAGCAGTACTTC.

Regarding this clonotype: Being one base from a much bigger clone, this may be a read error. The CDR3 coding sequence is TGTGCCAGCAGGGGGAGGGAGTATGACTACACCTTC. Translating it yields CASRGREYDYTF. The chain uses TRBV7-9 and TRBJ1-2; D unclear. Germline V gene lookup returns CDR1 SEHNR and CDR2 FQNEAQ (reference sequence). The CDR3 spans 12 residues. The full variable domain, with the rest looked up from reference TRBV7-9 and TRBJ1-2, is DTGVSQNPRHKITKRGQNVTFRCDPISEHNRLYWYRQTLGQGPEFLTYFQNEAQLEKSRLLSDRFSAERPKGSFSTLEIQRTEQGDSAMYLCASRGREYDYTFGSGTRLTVV.

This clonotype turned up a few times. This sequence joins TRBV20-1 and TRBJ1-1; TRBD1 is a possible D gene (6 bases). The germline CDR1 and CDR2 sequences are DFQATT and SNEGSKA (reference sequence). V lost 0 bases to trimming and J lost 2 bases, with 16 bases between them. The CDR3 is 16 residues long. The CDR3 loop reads CSAREPRGTTNTEAFF. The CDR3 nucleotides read TGCAGTGCTAGAGAGCCTCGGGGGACAACAAACACTGAAGCTTTCTTT.

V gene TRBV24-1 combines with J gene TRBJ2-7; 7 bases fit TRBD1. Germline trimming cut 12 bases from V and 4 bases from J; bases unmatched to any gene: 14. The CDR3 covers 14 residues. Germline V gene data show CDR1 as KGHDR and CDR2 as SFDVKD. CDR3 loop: CAPLPIGQEYEQYF. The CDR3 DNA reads TGTGCCCCTCTCCCAATAGGACAGGAGTACGAGCAGTACTTC.

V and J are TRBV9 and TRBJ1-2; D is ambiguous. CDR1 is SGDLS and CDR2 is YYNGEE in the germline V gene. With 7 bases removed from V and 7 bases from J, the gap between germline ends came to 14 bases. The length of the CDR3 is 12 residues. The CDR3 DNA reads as TGTGCCAGCTCACCCGGAGGCGTTGGCTACACCTTC. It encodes CASSPGGVGYTF. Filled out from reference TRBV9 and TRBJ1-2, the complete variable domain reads DSGVTQTPKHLITATGQRVTLRCSPRSGDLSVYWYQQSLDQGLQFLIQYYNGEERAKGNILERFSAQQFPDLHSELNLSSLELGDSALYFCASSPGGVGYTFGSGTRLTVV.

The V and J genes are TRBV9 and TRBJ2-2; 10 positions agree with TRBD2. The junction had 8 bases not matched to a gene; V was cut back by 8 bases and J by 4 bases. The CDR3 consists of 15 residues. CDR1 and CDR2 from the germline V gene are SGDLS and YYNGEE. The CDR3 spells CASEGQREGTGELFF. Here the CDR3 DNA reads TGTGCCAGTGAAGGTCAGCGGGAGGGCACCGGGGAGCTGTTTTTT. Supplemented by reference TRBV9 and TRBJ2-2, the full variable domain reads DSGVTQTPKHLITATGQRVTLRCSPRSGDLSVYWYQQSLDQGLQFLIQYYNGEERAKGNILERFSAQQFPDLHSELNLSSLELGDSALYFCASEGQREGTGELFFGEGSRLTVL.

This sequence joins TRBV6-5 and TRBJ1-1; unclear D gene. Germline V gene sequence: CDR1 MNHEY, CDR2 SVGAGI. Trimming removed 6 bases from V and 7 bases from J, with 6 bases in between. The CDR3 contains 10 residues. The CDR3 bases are TGTGCCAGCAGCTCATATGAAGCTTTCTTT. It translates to CASSSYEAFF.